This T cell receptor beta chain was sequenced in a study of siplizumab effects on memory and regulatory T cells. Germline-derived CDR1 and CDR2 are SGHRS and YFSETQ. Trimming shortened V by 7 bases and J by 4 bases, and 20 bases separated the two germline ends. The CDR3 consists of 15 residues. Sequencing used immunoSEQ multiplex PCR; TCRdb keeps in-frame clones, though not all of them. The data hold roughly 93,000 clones, with 90% to 95% observed a single time. General study points: The majority of clones, roughly 80-95% of proliferating CD4+ or CD8+ clones, lacked an assignable naive or memory phenotype. Mappable alloreactive CD4+ clones came from Treg cells 60% to 80% of the time on average with siplizumab, against approximately 26% in controls.

Regarding this clone: The antigen remains unidentified.

The chain uses TRBV5-1 and TRBJ1-1; D call uncertain. Sequencing was done on a sample of non-Treg CD4+ T cells sorted from blood. This clonotype originated in a human donor in good health. CDR3 DNA: TGCGCCAGCGCTATTTCCGGAGTGACGGGCACTGAAGCTTTCTTT. Its protein is CASAISGVTGTEAFF.